Sequencing of this T cell receptor beta chain was carried out in a study of T cell repertoires in cytomegalovirus infection. Study summary: Recently identified HLA-C-restricted CMV epitopes were among the peptides used. Matching HLA type and CMV infection were both indicated by public TCR beta signatures. Study-wide results and limits: Across the ex vivo response, the dominant clonotypes were HLA-C-restricted CMV-specific TCR beta clonotypes.

TCRdb independently ran MiXCR on the reads; one entry per CDR3 protein. The profile covers some 940,000 distinct CDR3 sequences, with less than 40% appearing a single time and 11% to 15% taken by the ten largest. A note on this clonotype: Antigen specificity is unknown. The junction does not match germline at one end; this may be a read error.

This CDR3 contains 14 residues. Per germline, CDR1 MNHEY and CDR2 SMNVEV (reference sequence). The chain links TRBV27 to TRBJ1-5, with D possibly matching TRBD1 (6 bases). This receptor was obtained from a human donor in good health (CMV status not recorded). Some clones in this sample may be carry-over from other donors' samples. The input for sequencing was cultured CD8+ T cells from PBMCs, taken from culture after CMV antigen stimulation. CDR3 nucleotide sequence: TGTGCCAACAGTCCAGGGGTCTTTAATCAGCCCCAGCATTTT. Translating it yields CANSPGVFNQPQHF.